This is a list of T cell receptor beta chains from one sample in a study of beta chain features in type 1 diabetes. TCRdb's table, derived via immunoSEQ multiplex PCR, lists solely in-frame clones and lacks some. The data contain about 130,000 clones, around a tenth of them singletons. Input material: central memory CD4+ T cells from blood. These receptors all come from a man aged 18 to 29 in good health. Each CDR3 is given with its conserved first and last residue. A D gene is named only where the DNA matches it firmly. Not every row has a clone size; where given, it reads once, few, many or a size class.

D gene,clone size,J gene,V gene,CDR3 length,CDR3 protein,CDR3 DNA
TRBD1,few,TRBJ2-5,TRBV11-2,16,CASRETGTGDLETQYF,TGTGCCAGCAGGGAAACCGGGACAGGGGACCTGGAGACCCAGTACTTC
.,few,TRBJ2-7,TRBV7-2,11,CASSSQYEQYF,TGTGCCAGCAGCTCACAGTACGAGCAGTACTTC
.,many,TRBJ1-1,TRBV7-2,17,CASSPEVLRQTNTEAFF,TGTGCCAGCAGCCCAGAGGTTTTGCGACAGACGAACACTGAAGCTTTCTTT
.,.,TRBJ2-7,TRBV29-1,12,CSVVQGGYEQYF,TGCAGCGTTGTCCAAGGGGGCTACGAGCAGTACTTC
.,.,TRBJ2-5,TRBV18,15,CASSAFSGNQETQYF,TGTGCCAGCTCAGCGTTTTCGGGGAATCAAGAGACCCAGTACTTC
.,few,TRBJ2-5,TRBV5-6,16,CASSLGPRGAQETQYF,TGTGCCAGCAGCTTGGGGCCCCGGGGGGCCCAAGAGACCCAGTACTTC
.,few,TRBJ2-6,TRBV7-2,15,CASSLQGPGANVLTF,TGTGCCAGCAGCTTACAGGGGCCTGGGGCCAACGTCCTGACTTTC
.,.,TRBJ1-2,TRBV2,13,CASRYSPSEGYTF,TGTGCCAGCAGGTATTCCCCCTCGGAGGGCTACACCTTC
TRBD2,.,TRBJ2-5,TRBV9,15,CASSESSGGARTQYF,TGTGCCAGCAGCGAAAGTAGCGGGGGGGCGAGGACCCAGTACTTC
.,.,TRBJ1-5,TRBV4-3,17,CASSQGTGKKGAQPQHF,TGCGCCAGCAGCCAAGGAACAGGGAAGAAGGGTGCTCAGCCCCAGCATTTT
.,.,TRBJ2-6,TRBV5-4,20,CASSLERVETTYSGANVLTF,TGTGCCAGCAGCTTGGAGAGGGTCGAGACAACCTACTCTGGGGCCAACGTCCTGACTTTC
.,.,TRBJ1-5,TRBV6-5,13,CASSFQGSQPQHF,TGTGCCAGCAGTTTCCAGGGGAGTCAGCCCCAGCATTTT
.,.,TRBJ2-7,TRBV6-6,13,CASSRQSAYEQYF,TGTGCCAGCAGTCGACAGTCGGCCTACGAGCAGTACTTC
.,.,TRBJ1-2,TRBV7-2,13,CASSLGAEYGYTF,TGTGCCAGCAGCTTAGGGGCCGAGTATGGCTACACCTTC
TRBD1,.,TRBJ1-4,TRBV5-4,15,CASSFGQGLNEKLFF,TGTGCCAGCAGCTTTGGACAGGGTCTTAATGAAAAACTGTTTTTT
TRBD1,few,TRBJ1-1,TRBV9,15,CASSVAGQVNTEAFF,TGTGCCAGCAGCGTAGCGGGACAGGTGAACACTGAAGCTTTCTTT
.,many,TRBJ2-5,TRBV18,12,CASSQLKETQYF,TGTGCCAGCTCACAACTGAAAGAGACCCAGTACTTC
TRBD1,.,TRBJ2-3,TRBV14,15,CASSPGQGWTDTQYF,TGTGCCAGCAGCCCGGGACAGGGGTGGACAGATACGCAGTATTTT
TRBD1,.,TRBJ2-1,TRBV19,15,CASSSPGQGRHEQFF,TGTGCCAGTAGCTCTCCGGGACAGGGTAGGCATGAGCAGTTCTTC
TRBD2,.,TRBJ2-1,TRBV19,16,CASSRPRSGGGNEQFF,TGTGCCAGTAGTAGGCCCAGGAGCGGGGGTGGGAATGAGCAGTTCTTC
.,few,TRBJ2-1,TRBV30,13,CAWSVMGPGEQFF,TGTGCCTGGAGTGTAATGGGGCCTGGGGAGCAGTTCTTC
TRBD1,few,TRBJ1-2,TRBV7-2,13,CASTGQGVYGYTF,TGTGCCAGCACGGGACAGGGTGTCTATGGCTACACCTTC
.,.,TRBJ2-5,TRBV7-2,14,CASSSSGGPETQYF,TGTGCCAGCAGCTCATCAGGGGGGCCGGAGACCCAGTACTTC
TRBD1,few,TRBJ1-6,TRBV7-9,18,CASSTRPGTGTLNSPLHF,TGTGCCAGCAGCACACGTCCCGGGACAGGGACCCTTAATTCACCCCTCCACTTT
.,few,TRBJ2-7,TRBV5-7,14,CASSPRGDMYEQYF,TGTGCCAGCAGCCCCAGGGGGGACATGTACGAGCAGTACTTC
TRBD1,.,TRBJ1-6,TRBV7-9,13,CASSRQGGSPLHF,TGTGCCAGCAGCCGACAGGGGGGCTCACCCCTCCACTTT
TRBD1,.,TRBJ1-4,TRBV28,15,CASSFNRGLEEKLFF,TGTGCCAGCAGTTTCAACAGGGGTTTGGAAGAAAAACTGTTTTTT
.,few,TRBJ2-1,TRBV7-8,19,CASSFVAGGGTGGSNEQFF,TGTGCCAGCAGCTTTGTGGCCGGTGGCGGGACTGGGGGATCCAATGAGCAGTTCTTC
TRBD1,few,TRBJ1-1,TRBV9,14,CASSNPGQGNEAFF,TGTGCCAGCAGCAATCCGGGACAGGGGAATGAAGCTTTCTTT
TRBD1,few,TRBJ1-5,TRBV23-1,20,CASSQPKDSMGQGYNQPQHF,TGCGCCAGCAGTCAACCCAAAGACTCAATGGGACAGGGTTACAATCAGCCCCAGCATTTT
TRBD1,few,TRBJ2-7,TRBV5-1,13,CASSGGTGREQYF,TGCGCCAGCAGCGGGGGGACAGGGCGGGAGCAGTACTTC
TRBD1,few,TRBJ1-1,TRBV7-9,12,CASSVGLGQAYF,TGTGCCAGCAGCGTTGGGCTGGGACAGGCTTACTTT
TRBD1,.,TRBJ1-4,TRBV7-6,15,CASSPTTGRNEKLFF,TGTGCCAGCAGCCCCACGACAGGGAGAAATGAAAAACTGTTTTTT
.,.,TRBJ1-2,TRBV28,15,CASSSGSATYYGYTF,TGTGCCAGCAGTTCCGGCAGCGCCACGTACTATGGCTACACCTTC
TRBD1,few,TRBJ1-2,TRBV29-1,14,CSVEDRGNFYGYTF,TGCAGCGTTGAAGACAGGGGGAATTTCTATGGCTACACCTTC
TRBD1,few,TRBJ1-6,TRBV5-4,15,CASSQADRVVSPLHF,TGTGCCAGCAGCCAAGCAGACAGGGTAGTTTCACCCCTCCACTTT
TRBD2,.,TRBJ2-7,TRBV6-5,16,CASSYSPAGGSYEQYF,TGTGCCAGCAGTTACTCTCCCGCGGGGGGATCCTACGAGCAGTACTTC
TRBD1,.,TRBJ1-4,TRBV5-1,14,CASSFPGQGEKLFF,TGCGCCAGCAGCTTCCCGGGACAGGGGGAAAAACTGTTTTTT
TRBD2,many,TRBJ2-5,TRBV4-2,16,CASSQVSSGRQETQYF,TGTGCCAGCAGCCAGGTGTCTAGCGGGCGCCAAGAGACCCAGTACTTC
TRBD1,.,TRBJ1-6,TRBV10-2,16,CASRRGSGRDSSPLHF,TGCGCCAGCAGGAGAGGTTCGGGCAGGGACAGTTCACCCCTCCACTTT
.,many,TRBJ1-1,TRBV10-3,13,CAISLAGGTEAFF,TGTGCCATCTCGTTGGCGGGAGGCACTGAAGCTTTCTTT
TRBD2,.,TRBJ2-3,TRBV2,14,CASGRAVSTDTQYF,TGTGCCAGCGGGAGGGCAGTTAGCACAGATACGCAGTATTTT
TRBD1,few,TRBJ2-2,TRBV5-6,15,CASSFGTGSTGELFF,TGTGCCAGCAGCTTTGGGACAGGGAGCACCGGGGAGCTGTTTTTT
.,few,TRBJ1-6,TRBV6-5,13,CASSESGNSPLHF,TGTGCCAGCAGTGAATCCGGGAATTCACCCCTCCACTTT
.,few,TRBJ2-5,TRBV5-4,14,CASSPIRGRETQYF,TGTGCCAGCAGCCCCATAAGGGGCCGGGAGACCCAGTACTTC
TRBD1,few,TRBJ2-6,TRBV5-6,19,CASSPKRTGISSGANVLTF,TGTGCCAGCAGCCCAAAAAGGACAGGGATAAGCTCTGGGGCCAACGTCCTGACTTTC
TRBD2,few,TRBJ2-1,TRBV7-2,16,CASSLASGGAYNEQFF,TGTGCCAGCAGCTTAGCCTCGGGGGGAGCCTACAATGAGCAGTTCTTC
.,few,TRBJ2-7,TRBV6-5,14,CASLRDSGQWEQYF,TGTGCCAGCCTTCGGGACTCCGGGCAATGGGAGCAGTACTTC
.,once,TRBJ1-4,TRBV18,14,CASSPGHRDEKLFF,TGTGCCAGCTCACCAGGGCACAGGGATGAAAAACTGTTTTTT
TRBD1,.,TRBJ2-3,TRBV5-1,15,CASSLQGTITDTQYF,TGCGCCAGCAGCTTACAGGGGACCATCACAGATACGCAGTATTTT
.,few,TRBJ1-2,TRBV6-1,13,CASKKREYYGYTF,TGTGCCAGCAAAAAGCGGGAGTACTATGGCTACACCTTC
TRBD2,few,TRBJ2-1,TRBV7-2,18,CASTSLPTSGNSYNEQFF,TGTGCCAGCACCAGCTTACCGACTAGCGGTAACTCCTACAATGAGCAGTTCTTC
.,few,TRBJ2-7,TRBV14,14,CASSPDMSSYEQYF,TGTGCCAGCAGCCCCGACATGAGCTCCTACGAGCAGTACTTC
.,once,TRBJ2-6,TRBV15,15,CATSIILSGANVLTF,TGTGCCACCAGCATCATCCTATCTGGGGCCAACGTCCTGACTTTC